Shown below are 6 T cell receptor beta chains from a single sample sequenced in a study of identical twins. TCRdb reprocessed the 5' RACE reads with MiXCR, giving one entry per CDR3 protein. This sample carries 500,000 to 650,000 distinct CDR3 sequences, just over 7% of them seen once, and the ten largest clones take roughly 1.6%. These same data were also listed under a study on yellow fever vaccine responses in identical twins.

The sample taken for sequencing was PBMCs. The receptor set was obtained from a woman between 18 and 30 years old in good health.

The CDR3 is CATSVAVNTGELFF. Here the CDR3 DNA reads TGTGCCACCAGTGTAGCCGTGAACACCGGGGAGCTGTTTTTT. J is TRBJ2-2 and V is TRBV24-1; D is ambiguous. Germline assignment: CDR1 KGHDR and CDR2 SFDVKD. Trimming removed 5 bases at V and 1 base at J, with 7 bases between. The CDR3 length is 14 residues.

This clonotype was seen more than once but under ten times. The chain has TRBV11-3 and TRBJ2-1, with 9 nucleotides matching TRBD2. Germline V gene lookup returns CDR1 SGHNT and CDR2 YENEEA. V gave up 8 bases and J gave up 9 bases; unmatched junction bases: 17. There are 16 residues in the CDR3. The CDR3 loop reads CASCVSVAGEDGEQFF. The CDR3 region has the DNA TGTGCCAGCTGCGTCTCGGTAGCGGGAGAAGATGGTGAGCAGTTCTTC.

To note about this clonotype: This may be a read error, as it is one base from a much larger clone. The DNA for the CDR3 is TGTGCCAGCAGGCCGAACCCTGGAAACGCCATATATTTT. Protein sequence: CASRPNPGNAIYF. V and J are TRBV12-3 or TRBV12-4 and TRBJ1-3; no reliable D call. This CDR3 has 13 residues.

This clonotype was recorded at least ten times. The CDR3 is CASSPGIAGSDEQFF. In DNA form, the CDR3 reads TGTGCCAGCAGCCCTGGTATAGCGGGAAGCGATGAGCAGTTCTTC. The V call is TRBV5-5, the J call TRBJ2-1; 8 nucleotides align to TRBD2. CDR3 length equals 15 residues. Germline V lookup: CDR1 SGHKS, CDR2 YYEKEE (reference sequence). V trimming: 4 bases; J trimming: 8 bases; junction bases outside the gene matches: 11.

This chain links TRBV10-3 with TRBJ2-7; a possible D gene is TRBD2 (6 bases). The CDR3 is made up of 14 amino acids. Germline lookup yields CDR1 ENHRY and CDR2 SYGVKD. V gave up 7 bases and J gave up 1 base, with 14 bases separating them. CDR3 amino acids: CAITPGLLSYEQYF. CDR3 sequence (DNA): TGTGCCATCACCCCGGGACTCCTATCCTACGAGCAGTACTTC.

This clonotype was counted at least ten times. J is TRBJ2-1 and V is TRBV6-5; D is uncertain. The CDR3 loop spans 12 amino acids. CDR1 is MNHEY, CDR2 SVGAGI, per germline. Trimming cost V 0 bases and J 9 bases, with 6 bases left between them. CDR3 sequence (DNA): TGTGCCAGCAGTTACTCCCTAAGTGAGCAGTTCTTC. The encoded protein is CASSYSLSEQFF.